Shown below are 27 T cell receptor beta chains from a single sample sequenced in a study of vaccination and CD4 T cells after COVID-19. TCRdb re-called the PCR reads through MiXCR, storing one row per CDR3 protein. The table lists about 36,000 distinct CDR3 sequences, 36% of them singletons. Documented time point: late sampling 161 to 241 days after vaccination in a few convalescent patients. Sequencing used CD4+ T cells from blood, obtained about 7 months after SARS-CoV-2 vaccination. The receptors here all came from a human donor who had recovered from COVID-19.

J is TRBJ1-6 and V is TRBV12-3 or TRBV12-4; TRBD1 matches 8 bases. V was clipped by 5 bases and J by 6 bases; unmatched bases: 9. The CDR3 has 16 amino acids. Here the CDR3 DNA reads TGTGCCAGCAGTGAAATTCGGACAGGGTTTAATTCACCCCTCCACTTT. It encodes CASSEIRTGFNSPLHF.

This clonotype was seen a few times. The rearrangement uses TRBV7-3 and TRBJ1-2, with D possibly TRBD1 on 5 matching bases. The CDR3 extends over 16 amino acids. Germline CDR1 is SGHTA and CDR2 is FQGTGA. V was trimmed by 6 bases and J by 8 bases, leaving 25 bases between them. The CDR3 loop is CASRSGTDPAPSGYTF. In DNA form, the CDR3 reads TGTGCCAGCAGGTCCGGGACGGACCCCGCCCCCTCCGGCTACACCTTC.

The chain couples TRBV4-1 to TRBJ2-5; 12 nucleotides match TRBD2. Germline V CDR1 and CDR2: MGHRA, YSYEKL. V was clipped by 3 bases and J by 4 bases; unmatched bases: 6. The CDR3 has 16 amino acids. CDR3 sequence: CASSHPTSGSRETQYF. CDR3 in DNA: TGCGCCAGCAGCCACCCGACTAGCGGGAGTAGAGAGACCCAGTACTTC.

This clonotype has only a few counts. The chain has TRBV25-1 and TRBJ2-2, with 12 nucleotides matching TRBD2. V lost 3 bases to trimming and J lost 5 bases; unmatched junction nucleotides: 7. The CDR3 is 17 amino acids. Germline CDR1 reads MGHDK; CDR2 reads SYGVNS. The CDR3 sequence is CASSDPSSGRGTGELFF. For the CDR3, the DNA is TGTGCCAGCAGTGATCCCTCTAGCGGGAGGGGTACCGGGGAGCTGTTTTTT.

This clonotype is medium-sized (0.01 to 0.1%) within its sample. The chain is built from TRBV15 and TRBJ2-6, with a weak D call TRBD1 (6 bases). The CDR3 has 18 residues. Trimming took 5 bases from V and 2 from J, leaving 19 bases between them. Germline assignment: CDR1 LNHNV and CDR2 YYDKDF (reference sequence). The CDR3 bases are TGTGCCACCAGCGGCGCGGACAGTTATGGAGCTGGGGCCAACGTCCTGACTTTC. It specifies CATSGADSYGAGANVLTF.

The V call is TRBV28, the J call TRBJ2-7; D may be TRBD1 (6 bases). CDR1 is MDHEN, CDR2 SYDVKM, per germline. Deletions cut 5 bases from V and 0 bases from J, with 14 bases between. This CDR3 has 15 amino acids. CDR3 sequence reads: CASSPRQALSYEQYF. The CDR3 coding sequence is TGTGCCAGCAGTCCAAGACAGGCACTCTCCTACGAGCAGTACTTC.

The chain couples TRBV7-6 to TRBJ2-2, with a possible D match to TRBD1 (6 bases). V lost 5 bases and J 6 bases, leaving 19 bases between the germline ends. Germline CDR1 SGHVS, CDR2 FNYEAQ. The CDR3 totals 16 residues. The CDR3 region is CASSRLQGRGPGELFF. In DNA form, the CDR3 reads TGTGCCAGCAGCCGACTACAGGGTCGAGGACCCGGGGAGCTGTTTTTT. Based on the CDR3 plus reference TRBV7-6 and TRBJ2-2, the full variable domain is GAGVSQSPRYKVTKRGQDVALRCDPISGHVSLYWYRQALGQGPEFLTYFNYEAQQDKSGLPNDRFSAERPEGSISTLTIQRTEQRDSAMYRCASSRLQGRGPGELFFGEGSRLTVL.

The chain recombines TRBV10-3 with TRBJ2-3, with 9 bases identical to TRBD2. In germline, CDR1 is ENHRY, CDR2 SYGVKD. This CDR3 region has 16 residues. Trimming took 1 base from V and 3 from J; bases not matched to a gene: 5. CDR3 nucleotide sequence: TGTGCCATCAGTGAGTGGGGACTAGCTAGAACAGATACGCAGTATTTT. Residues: CAISEWGLARTDTQYF.

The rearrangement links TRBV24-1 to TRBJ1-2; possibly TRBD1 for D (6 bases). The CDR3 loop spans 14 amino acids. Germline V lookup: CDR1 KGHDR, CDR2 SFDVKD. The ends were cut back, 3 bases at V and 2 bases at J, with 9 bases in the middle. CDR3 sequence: CATSDRTDNYGYTF. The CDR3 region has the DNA TGTGCCACCAGTGATCGGACAGACAACTATGGCTACACCTTC.

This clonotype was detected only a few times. The CDR3 is CSASPGARSNTDTQYF. CDR3 nucleotides: TGCAGTGCTTCCCCCGGGGCGCGCTCAAACACAGATACGCAGTATTTT. The chain combines TRBV20-1 with TRBJ2-3; D may match TRBD1 or TRBD2 (5 bases each). V shed 5 bases and J shed 2 bases, with 20 bases lying between them. Germline V gene data show CDR1 as DFQATT and CDR2 as SNEGSKA (reference sequence). The CDR3 totals 16 residues.

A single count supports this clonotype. CDR3 DNA: TGTGCCTGGACCCGGTTGGGCGCCGGGGAGCTGTTTTTT. Its translation: CAWTRLGAGELFF. J is TRBJ2-2 and V is TRBV30, with no clear D. The CDR3 is 13 residues long. Trimming removed 4 bases from V and 6 bases from J, with 12 bases in between. Germline CDR1 GTSNPN, CDR2 SVGIG (reference sequence).

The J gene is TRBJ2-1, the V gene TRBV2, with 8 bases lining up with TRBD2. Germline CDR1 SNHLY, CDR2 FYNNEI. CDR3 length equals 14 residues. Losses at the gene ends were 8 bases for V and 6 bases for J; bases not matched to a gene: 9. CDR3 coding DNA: TGTGCCAGCGGTTCCCTGACTAGCGCCAATGAGCAGTTCTTC. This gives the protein CASGSLTSANEQFF.

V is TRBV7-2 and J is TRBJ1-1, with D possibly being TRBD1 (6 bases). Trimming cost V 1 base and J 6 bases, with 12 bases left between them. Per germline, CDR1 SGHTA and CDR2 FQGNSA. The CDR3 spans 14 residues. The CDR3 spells CASSLDRVGAEAFF. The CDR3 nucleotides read TGTGCCAGCAGCTTAGACAGGGTAGGCGCTGAAGCTTTCTTT.

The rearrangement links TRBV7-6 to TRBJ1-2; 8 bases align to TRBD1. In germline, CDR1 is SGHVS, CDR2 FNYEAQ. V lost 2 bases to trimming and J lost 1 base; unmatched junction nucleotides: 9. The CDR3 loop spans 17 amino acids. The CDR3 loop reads CASSLSPTGGLNYGYTF. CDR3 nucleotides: TGTGCCAGCAGCTTATCGCCCACAGGGGGACTTAACTATGGCTACACCTTC. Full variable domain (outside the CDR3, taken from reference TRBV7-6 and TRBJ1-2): GAGVSQSPRYKVTKRGQDVALRCDPISGHVSLYWYRQALGQGPEFLTYFNYEAQQDKSGLPNDRFSAERPEGSISTLTIQRTEQRDSAMYRCASSLSPTGGLNYGYTFGSGTRLTVV.

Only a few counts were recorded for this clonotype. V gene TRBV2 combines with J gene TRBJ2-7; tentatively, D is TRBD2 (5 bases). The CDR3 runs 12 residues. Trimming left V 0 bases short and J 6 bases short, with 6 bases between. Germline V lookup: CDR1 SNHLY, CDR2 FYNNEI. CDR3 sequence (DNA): TGTGCCAGCAGTGAAGCGCGGGTCGAGCAGTACTTC. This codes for CASSEARVEQYF.

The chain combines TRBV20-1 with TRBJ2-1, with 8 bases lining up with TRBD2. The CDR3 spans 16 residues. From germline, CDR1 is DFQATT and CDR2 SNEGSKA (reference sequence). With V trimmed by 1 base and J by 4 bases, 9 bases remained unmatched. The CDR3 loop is CSARAGGPARYNEQFF. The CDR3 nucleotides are TGCAGTGCTAGAGCGGGAGGGCCTGCTAGGTACAATGAGCAGTTCTTC.

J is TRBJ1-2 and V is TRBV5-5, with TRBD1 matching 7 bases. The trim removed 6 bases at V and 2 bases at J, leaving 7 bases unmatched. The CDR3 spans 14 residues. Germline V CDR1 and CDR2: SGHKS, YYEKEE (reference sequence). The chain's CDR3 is CASTQTTGNYGYTF. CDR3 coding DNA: TGTGCCAGCACACAGACGACAGGGAACTATGGCTACACCTTC.

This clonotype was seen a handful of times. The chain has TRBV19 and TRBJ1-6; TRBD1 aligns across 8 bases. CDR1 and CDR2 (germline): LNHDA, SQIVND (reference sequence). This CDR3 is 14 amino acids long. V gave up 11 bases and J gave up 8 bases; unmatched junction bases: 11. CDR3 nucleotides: TGTGCCGGAAGAGGACAGGGTCTCCATTCACCCCTCCACTTT. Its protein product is CAGRGQGLHSPLHF.

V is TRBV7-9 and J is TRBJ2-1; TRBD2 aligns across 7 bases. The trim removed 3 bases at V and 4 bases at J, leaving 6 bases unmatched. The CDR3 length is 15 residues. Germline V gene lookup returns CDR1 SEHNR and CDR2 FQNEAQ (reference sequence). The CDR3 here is CASSLQGLTYNEQFF. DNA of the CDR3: TGTGCCAGCAGCTTGCAGGGACTAACTTACAATGAGCAGTTCTTC.

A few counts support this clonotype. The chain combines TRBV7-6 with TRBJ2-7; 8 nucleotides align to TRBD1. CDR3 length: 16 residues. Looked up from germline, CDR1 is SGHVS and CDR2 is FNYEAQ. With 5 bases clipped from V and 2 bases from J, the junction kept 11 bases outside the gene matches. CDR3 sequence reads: CASSPWDRKKTYEQYF. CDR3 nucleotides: TGTGCCAGCAGCCCTTGGGACAGGAAGAAAACCTACGAGCAGTACTTC.

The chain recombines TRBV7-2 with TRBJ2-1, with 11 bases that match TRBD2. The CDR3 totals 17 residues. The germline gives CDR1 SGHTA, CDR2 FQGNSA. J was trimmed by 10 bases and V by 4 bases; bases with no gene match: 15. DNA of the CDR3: TGTGCCAGCAGCTCCCGTGTGGTAGCGGGAGGGCCTAGAGAGCAGTTCTTC. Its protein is CASSSRVVAGGPREQFF.

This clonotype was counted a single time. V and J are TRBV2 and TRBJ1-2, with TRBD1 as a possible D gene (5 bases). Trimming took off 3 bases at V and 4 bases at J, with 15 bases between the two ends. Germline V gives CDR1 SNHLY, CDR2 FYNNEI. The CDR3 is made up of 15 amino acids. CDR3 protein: CASSDKGPQGYGYTF. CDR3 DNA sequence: TGTGCCAGCAGTGATAAGGGGCCTCAAGGCTATGGCTACACCTTC. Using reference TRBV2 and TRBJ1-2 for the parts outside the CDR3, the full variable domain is EPEVTQTPSHQVTQMGQEVILRCVPISNHLYFYWYRQILGQKVEFLVSFYNNEISEKSEIFDDQFSVERPDGSNFTLKIRSTKLEDSAMYFCASSDKGPQGYGYTFGSGTRLTVV.

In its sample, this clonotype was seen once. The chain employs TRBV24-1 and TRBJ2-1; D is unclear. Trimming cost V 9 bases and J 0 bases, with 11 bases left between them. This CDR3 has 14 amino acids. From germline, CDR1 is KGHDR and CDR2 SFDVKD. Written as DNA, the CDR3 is TGTGCCACCGGAGAGTCGGCCTCCTACAATGAGCAGTTCTTC. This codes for CATGESASYNEQFF.

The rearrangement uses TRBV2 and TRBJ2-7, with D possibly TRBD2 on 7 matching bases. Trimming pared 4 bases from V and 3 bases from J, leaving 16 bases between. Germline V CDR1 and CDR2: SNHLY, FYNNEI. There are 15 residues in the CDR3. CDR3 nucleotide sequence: TGTGCCAGCAGTGGTACGGGGGGCGGTGTCTACGAGCAGTACTTC. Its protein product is CASSGTGGGVYEQYF.

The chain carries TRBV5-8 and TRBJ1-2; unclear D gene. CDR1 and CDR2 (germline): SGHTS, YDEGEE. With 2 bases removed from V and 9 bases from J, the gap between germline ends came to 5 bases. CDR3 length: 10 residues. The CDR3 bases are TGTGCCAGCAGCTTTGTGAGCTACACCTTC. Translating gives CASSFVSYTF.

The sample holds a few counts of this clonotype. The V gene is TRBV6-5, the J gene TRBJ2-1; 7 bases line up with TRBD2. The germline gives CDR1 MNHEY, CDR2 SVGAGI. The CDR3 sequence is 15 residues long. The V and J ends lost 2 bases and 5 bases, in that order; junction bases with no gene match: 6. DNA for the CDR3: TGTGCCAGCAGTTACGGCAAGCGGGACGACAATGAGCAGTTCTTC. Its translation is CASSYGKRDDNEQFF.

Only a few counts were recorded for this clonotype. CDR3 in DNA: TGTGCCAGCAGCTCCAGGGTGGGGGGGAACACTGAAGCTTTCTTT. Protein: CASSSRVGGNTEAFF. The chain combines TRBV5-4 with TRBJ1-1, with D possibly matching TRBD1 (5 bases). Looked up from germline, CDR1 is SGHNT and CDR2 is YYREEE (reference sequence). The CDR3 is 15 amino acids. Deletions cut 3 bases from V and 1 base from J, with 13 bases between.